This is a list of T cell receptor beta chains from one sample in a study of response to subunit inactivated influenza vaccine. TCRdb passed the RT-PCR reads through MiXCR, listing each CDR3 protein once. The table includes a few hundred thousand distinct CDR3 sequences, roughly 22% detected once. This specimen was PBMCs from blood, taken roughly 20 months after vaccination. The receptors shown here come from a man in his fifties or sixties who received an inactivated influenza vaccine. The CDR3 runs from the conserved cysteine through the conserved F or W. Each record gives: clone size, V gene, D gene, J gene, CDR3 protein, CDR3 DNA. A D gene is named only where the DNA matches it firmly. A row's size may be missing; if present it is once, few, many or a size class.

few	TRBV5-1	TRBD1	TRBJ1-1	CASSLEQGFGEAFF	TGCGCCAGCAGCTTGGAACAGGGGTTTGGTGAAGCTTTCTTT
few	TRBV4-1	.	TRBJ1-1	CASSQEWGTKAFF	TGCGCCAGCAGCCAAGAGTGGGGAACCAAAGCTTTCTTT
few	TRBV28	TRBD1	TRBJ2-5	CASSLGVGRGLGETQYF	TGTGCCAGCAGTTTAGGAGTTGGCAGGGGGCTCGGGGAGACCCAGTACTTC
.	TRBV4-1	.	TRBJ1-5	CASSQGGAHSQPQHF	TGCGCCAGCAGCCAAGGGGGGGCGCACAGTCAGCCCCAGCATTTT
few	TRBV12-3/TRBV12-4	TRBD2	TRBJ2-1	CASSSGTSGSEFF	TGTGCCAGCAGTTCCGGGACTAGCGGGAGTGAGTTCTTC
.	TRBV20-1	.	TRBJ1-5	CSASSDGGYQPQHF	TGCAGTGCTAGTTCGGACGGAGGATATCAGCCCCAGCATTTT
.	TRBV7-2	TRBD2	TRBJ2-1	CASSFGLAGLQGEQFF	TGTGCCAGCAGCTTCGGACTAGCGGGGTTACAGGGTGAGCAGTTCTTC
few	TRBV19	.	TRBJ2-2	CASSIGRGSFTGELFF	TGTGCCAGTAGTATAGGTAGGGGGAGTTTCACCGGGGAGCTGTTTTTT
few	TRBV18	.	TRBJ1-2	CASSPAAISGYTF	TGTGCCAGCTCACCAGCGGCAATCAGTGGCTACACCTTC
many	TRBV12-3/TRBV12-4	.	TRBJ1-5	CASSPTGYQPQHF	TGTGCCAGCAGTCCGACGGGTTATCAGCCCCAGCATTTT
.	TRBV4-1	.	TRBJ2-7	CASSQIDSPYEQYF	TGCGCCAGCAGCCAAATTGACAGTCCCTACGAGCAGTACTTC
.	TRBV7-8	.	TRBJ1-2	CASSLARAGYSRYGYTF	TGTGCCAGCAGCTTAGCGCGGGCAGGCTACTCCCGCTATGGCTACACCTTC
few	TRBV18	TRBD1	TRBJ1-4	CASSLGQGAEKLFF	TGTGCCAGCTCACTGGGACAGGGGGCTGAAAAACTGTTTTTT
.	TRBV2	TRBD1	TRBJ2-7	CASRNRGWYEQYF	TGTGCCAGCAGGAACAGGGGTTGGTACGAGCAGTACTTC
.	TRBV20-1	TRBD2	TRBJ2-1	CSAKTGLAGGRSAYNEQFF	TGCAGTGCTAAGACGGGGCTAGCGGGAGGTCGGTCCGCCTACAATGAGCAGTTCTTC
few	TRBV5-1	TRBD1	TRBJ1-6	CASSSGQATGSYNSPLHF	TGCGCCAGCAGCTCCGGACAGGCAACCGGCTCCTATAATTCACCCCTCCACTTT
few	TRBV2	TRBD2	TRBJ2-1	CASSVPAGTSGYNEQFF	TGTGCCAGCAGTGTTCCGGCCGGGACTAGCGGGTACAATGAGCAGTTCTTC
.	TRBV7-2	.	TRBJ1-5	CASSHFDQPQHF	TGTGCCAGCAGCCATTTCGACCAGCCCCAGCATTTT
few	TRBV29-1	.	TRBJ2-5	CSGRQGNQETQYF	TGCAGCGGAAGACAAGGAAACCAAGAGACCCAGTACTTC
.	TRBV11-2	TRBD2	TRBJ2-3	CASSRAELADGLADTQYF	TGTGCCAGCAGCCGAGCCGAACTAGCGGACGGTTTGGCAGATACGCAGTATTTT
few	TRBV4-2	.	TRBJ1-1	CASIGRGGSPAEAFF	TGTGCCAGCATCGGGAGAGGGGGTTCACCCGCTGAAGCTTTCTTT
.	TRBV6-5	.	TRBJ2-4	CASSYSGGGKNIQYF	TGTGCCAGCAGTTACTCAGGGGGGGGCAAAAACATTCAGTACTTC
many	TRBV20-1	.	TRBJ1-1	CSAVLGRTAEAFF	TGCAGTGCCGTCTTGGGGCGGACGGCCGAAGCTTTCTTT
few	TRBV20-1	TRBD2	TRBJ2-5	CSASPIAGSQETQYF	TGCAGTGCTAGTCCTATAGCGGGGAGCCAAGAGACCCAGTACTTC
few	TRBV11-2	.	TRBJ1-1	CASSLGGVGGLTEAFF	TGTGCCAGCAGCTTAGGAGGGGTGGGCGGACTAACTGAAGCTTTCTTT
.	TRBV29-1	.	TRBJ2-1	CSVRTPGEQFF	TGCAGCGTACGGACTCCAGGCGAGCAGTTCTTC
few	TRBV4-2	.	TRBJ2-4	CASSQANIQYF	TGTGCCAGCAGCCAGGCGAACATTCAGTACTTC
.	TRBV12-3/TRBV12-4	.	TRBJ1-2	CASSGWAYGYTF	TGTGCCAGCAGTGGTTGGGCCTATGGCTACACCTTC
few	TRBV5-1	.	TRBJ1-1	CASSPPASGVMNTEAFF	TGCGCCAGCAGCCCTCCAGCTTCCGGGGTCATGAACACTGAAGCTTTCTTT
.	TRBV29-1	.	TRBJ2-7	CSVAPSRIGLEQYF	TGCAGCGTTGCCCCTAGCAGGATCGGGTTAGAGCAGTACTTC
.	TRBV29-1	TRBD1	TRBJ1-2	CSVDDGQGLNGYTF	TGCAGCGTTGATGATGGACAGGGTTTGAATGGCTACACCTTC
.	TRBV5-4	.	TRBJ1-1	CASTLSGSQNTEAFF	TGTGCCAGCACCCTTAGTGGCAGTCAGAACACTGAAGCTTTCTTT
.	TRBV7-8	.	TRBJ1-4	CASSLSRAFGANEKLFF	TGTGCCAGCAGCTTAAGTCGGGCCTTTGGGGCTAATGAAAAACTGTTTTTT
.	TRBV20-1	TRBD2	TRBJ2-1	CSARVSGTRGYNEQFF	TGCAGTGCTAGAGTTTCCGGGACTAGGGGCTACAATGAGCAGTTCTTC
few	TRBV12-3/TRBV12-4	TRBD2	TRBJ2-3	CASSFNPLGLAGLFSTDTQYF	TGTGCCAGCAGTTTCAACCCGCTTGGACTAGCGGGCCTGTTTAGCACAGATACGCAGTATTTT
.	TRBV28	.	TRBJ2-7	CASSFRGPPFSYEQYF	TGTGCCAGCAGTTTTAGAGGGCCCCCGTTCTCCTACGAGCAGTACTTC
.	TRBV4-3	.	TRBJ2-2	CASSQDFTLTGELFF	TGCGCCAGCAGCCAAGATTTTACCCTCACCGGGGAGCTGTTTTTT
.	TRBV5-1	.	TRBJ2-3	CASSLGQERTDTQYF	TGCGCCAGCAGCTTGGGACAGGAGCGCACAGATACGCAGTATTTT
few	TRBV18	.	TRBJ2-7	CASSPEQSSYEQYF	TGTGCCAGCTCACCGGAACAGAGCTCCTACGAGCAGTACTTC
.	TRBV20-1	.	TRBJ2-5	CSAIADQETQYF	TGCAGTGCTATCGCGGATCAAGAGACCCAGTACTTC
.	TRBV7-2	.	TRBJ1-5	CASKLGGGWGPQHF	TGTGCCAGCAAACTAGGGGGGGGCTGGGGGCCCCAGCATTTT
.	TRBV24-1	.	TRBJ1-1	CAPPPGRGNTEAFF	TGTGCCCCGCCCCCAGGAAGGGGGAACACTGAAGCTTTCTTT
few	TRBV7-6	.	TRBJ2-7	CASSLFLAEGMYEQYF	TGTGCCAGCAGCCTCTTCTTAGCGGAAGGGATGTACGAGCAGTACTTC
many	TRBV5-1	.	TRBJ2-1	CASSLVGGPYNEQFF	TGCGCCAGCAGCTTGGTCGGGGGCCCCTACAATGAGCAGTTCTTC
.	TRBV15	.	TRBJ1-1	CATSRDGTEAFF	TGTGCCACCAGCAGAGATGGTACTGAAGCTTTCTTT
.	TRBV20-1	.	TRBJ1-1	CSATGWEFAEAFF	TGCAGTGCTACAGGGTGGGAGTTTGCTGAAGCTTTCTTT
.	TRBV6-5	TRBD1	TRBJ1-4	CASSYSPGGTEKLFF	TGTGCCAGCAGTTACTCGCCAGGGGGTACTGAAAAACTGTTTTTT
.	TRBV10-3	.	TRBJ1-1	CAISDLGTEAFF	TGTGCCATCAGTGACCTAGGCACTGAAGCTTTCTTT
many	TRBV6-2/TRBV6-3	.	TRBJ1-5	CASSRTENQPQHF	TGTGCCAGCAGTCGGACTGAGAATCAGCCCCAGCATTTT
.	TRBV5-1	.	TRBJ1-4	CASSFDRQPNEKLFF	TGCGCCAGCAGCTTCGACAGACAACCTAATGAAAAACTGTTTTTT
.	TRBV20-1	.	TRBJ2-5	CSARSSGRQETQYF	TGCAGTGCTAGATCCTCGGGAAGACAAGAGACCCAGTACTTC
few	TRBV12-3/TRBV12-4	.	TRBJ1-4	CASSLYGNEKLFF	TGTGCCAGCAGTTTATACGGAAATGAAAAACTGTTTTTT
once	TRBV7-8	.	TRBJ2-3	CASSLRDGHTDTQYF	TGTGCCAGCAGCTTAAGGGACGGTCACACAGATACGCAGTATTTT
.	TRBV5-1	.	TRBJ2-1	CASSLMPEGMNEQFF	TGCGCCAGCAGCTTAATGCCCGAGGGTATGAATGAGCAGTTCTTC
few	TRBV7-9	TRBD1	TRBJ1-1	CASSWGTGGPWTEAFF	TGTGCCAGCAGCTGGGGGACAGGGGGGCCCTGGACTGAAGCTTTCTTT
few	TRBV7-9	TRBD1	TRBJ1-1	CASSHEGARTEAFF	TGTGCCAGCAGTCATGAGGGGGCCCGCACTGAAGCTTTCTTT
few	TRBV20-1	TRBD1	TRBJ1-1	CSASPPGTVNTEAFF	TGCAGTGCTAGTCCGCCGGGGACAGTGAACACTGAAGCTTTCTTT
few	TRBV6-4	TRBD1	TRBJ1-2	CASSEGQGGYGYTF	TGTGCCAGCAGTGAAGGACAGGGCGGCTATGGCTACACCTTC
few	TRBV25-1	.	TRBJ1-6	CASSEFGKSLHF	TGTGCCAGCAGTGAATTTGGCAAGTCCCTCCACTTT
few	TRBV12-3/TRBV12-4	TRBD2	TRBJ2-7	CASSLGLAGSAYEQYF	TGTGCCAGCAGTCTGGGACTAGCGGGCTCTGCCTACGAGCAGTACTTC